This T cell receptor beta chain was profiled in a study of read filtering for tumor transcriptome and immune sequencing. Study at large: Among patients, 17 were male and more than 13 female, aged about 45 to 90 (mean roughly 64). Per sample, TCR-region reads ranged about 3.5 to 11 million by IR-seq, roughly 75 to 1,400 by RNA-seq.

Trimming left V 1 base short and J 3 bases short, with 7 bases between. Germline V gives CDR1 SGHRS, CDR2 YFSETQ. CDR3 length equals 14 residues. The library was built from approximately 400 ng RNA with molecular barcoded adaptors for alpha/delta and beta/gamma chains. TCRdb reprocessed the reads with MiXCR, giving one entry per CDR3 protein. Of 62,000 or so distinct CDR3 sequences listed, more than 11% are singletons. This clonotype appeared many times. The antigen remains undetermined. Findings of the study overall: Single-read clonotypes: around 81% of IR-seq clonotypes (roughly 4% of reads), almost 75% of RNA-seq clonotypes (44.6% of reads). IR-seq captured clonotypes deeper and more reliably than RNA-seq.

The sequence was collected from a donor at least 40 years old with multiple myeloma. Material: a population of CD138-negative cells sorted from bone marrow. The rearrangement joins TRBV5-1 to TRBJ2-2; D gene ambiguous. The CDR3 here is CASSLLGYTGELFF. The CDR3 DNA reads TGCGCCAGCAGCTTGTTGGGGTACACCGGGGAGCTGTTTTTT.